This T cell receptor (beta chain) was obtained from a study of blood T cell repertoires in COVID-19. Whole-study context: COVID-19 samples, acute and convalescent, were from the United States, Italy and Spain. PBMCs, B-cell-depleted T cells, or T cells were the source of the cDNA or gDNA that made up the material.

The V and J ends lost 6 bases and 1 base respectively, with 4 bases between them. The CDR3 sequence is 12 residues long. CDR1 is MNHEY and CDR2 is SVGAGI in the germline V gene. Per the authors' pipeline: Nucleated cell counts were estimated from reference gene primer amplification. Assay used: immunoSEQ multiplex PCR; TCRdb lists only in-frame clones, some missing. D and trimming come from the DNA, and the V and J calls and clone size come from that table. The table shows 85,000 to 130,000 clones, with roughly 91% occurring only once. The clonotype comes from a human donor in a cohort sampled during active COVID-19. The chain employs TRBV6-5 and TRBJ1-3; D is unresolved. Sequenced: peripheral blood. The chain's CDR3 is CASSPSGNTIYF. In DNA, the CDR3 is TGTGCCAGCAGCCCGTCTGGAAACACCATATATTTT.